This T cell receptor beta chain was captured by sequencing in a study of T-cell reconstitution after alpha-beta-depleted transplantation in children. Study observations and caveats: One year after transplant, T-cell counts and diversity came mostly from newly produced T cells. Where some patients showed high TCRbeta diversity at day 60, it came from recipient T cells and thymic progenitors that had survived. About two months after transplant, alpha-beta T cells reportedly came from several hundred expanded graft clones.

Preparation of the TCRbeta library was carried out with unique molecular identifiers. TCRdb re-called the PCR reads with MiXCR, one entry per CDR3 protein. The data contain hundreds of thousands of distinct CDR3 sequences, approximately 17% of them singletons. The CDR3 covers 16 residues. The germline CDR1 and CDR2 sequences are SGHRS and YFSETQ. V lost 4 bases and J lost 1, with 14 bases in between. For this clonotype: The antigen is not known.

The genes are TRBV5-1 and TRBJ2-2; a possible D gene is TRBD2 (6 bases). The sequence was obtained from a male patient aged 2 to 9 who had a stem cell transplant for acute lymphoblastic leukemia, so the T cells may come from the graft donor. This sample comprised PBMCs, mostly from graft donor cells, obtained 360 days after TCRalphabeta/CD19-depleted stem cell transplant. CDR3 coding DNA: TGCGCCAGCAGCAGGCCGTCGGAGGGGAACACCGGGGAGCTGTTTTTT. It is translated as CASSRPSEGNTGELFF.